What follows is one T cell receptor beta chain and its context. The data are from a study of blood T cell repertoires in COVID-19. On the study more broadly: T cells, B-cell-depleted T cells, or PBMCs supplied cDNA or gDNA.

In the original analysis: From reference gene primer amplification, estimates of nucleated cell counts were derived. Here immunoSEQ multiplex PCR was the method, and the copy in TCRdb shows in-frame clones only, minus some. V, J and clone size are those of that table, while D and trimming were read from the DNA. The sample carries some 20,000 clones, about four fifths recorded once. The source material was peripheral blood. The origin of this receptor is an elderly man with acute or convalescent COVID-19.

The CDR3 is CASSQDSGGTYNEQFF. The CDR3 nucleotides are TGCGCCAGCAGCCAAGACTCGGGAGGCACCTACAATGAGCAGTTCTTC. The V and J genes are TRBV4-1 and TRBJ2-1; 7 bases match TRBD2. In germline, CDR1 is MGHRA, CDR2 YSYEKL. Trimming at V came to 0 bases and at J to 2 bases, leaving 4 bases not matched to a gene. The CDR3 has 16 amino acids.